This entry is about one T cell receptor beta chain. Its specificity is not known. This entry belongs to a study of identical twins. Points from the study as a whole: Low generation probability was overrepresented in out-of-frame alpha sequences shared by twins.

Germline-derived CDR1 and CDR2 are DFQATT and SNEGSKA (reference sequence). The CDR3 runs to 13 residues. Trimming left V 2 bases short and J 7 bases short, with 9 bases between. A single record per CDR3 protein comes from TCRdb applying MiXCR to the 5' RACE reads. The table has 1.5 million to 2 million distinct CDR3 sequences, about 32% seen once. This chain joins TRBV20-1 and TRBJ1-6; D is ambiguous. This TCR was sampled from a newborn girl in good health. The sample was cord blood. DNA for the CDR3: TGCAGTGCTAGACGTGACTGGAATTCACCCCTCCACTTT. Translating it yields CSARRDWNSPLHF.